This TCR beta chain was recorded in a study of T cell repertoires in ileal Crohn's disease. About the study: Thiopurines (approximately 10) or anti-TNF agents (around 19) were given postoperatively to about half.

Germline V gene lookup returns CDR1 GTSNPN and CDR2 SVGIG (reference sequence). The junction had 10 bases not matched to a gene; V was cut back by 3 bases and J by 10 bases. The length of the CDR3 is 14 residues. TCRB immunosequencing input was roughly 530 nanograms of biopsy DNA per sample. The method was immunoSEQ multiplex PCR; TCRdb's version includes in-frame clones alone and lacks a portion of them. The sample has under 6,500 clones, roughly 69% seen once. Described time point: neoterminal ileum biopsy at postoperative endoscopy, about 6 months after surgery. The source of this sequence is an adult with Crohn's disease. The sample taken for sequencing was ileal tissue. The chain employs TRBV30 and TRBJ1-1; TRBD1 matches at 11 bases. This CDR3 is CAWRGTGGNQLAFF. Here the CDR3 DNA reads TGTGCCTGGAGGGGGACAGGGGGGAATCAACTAGCTTTCTTT.